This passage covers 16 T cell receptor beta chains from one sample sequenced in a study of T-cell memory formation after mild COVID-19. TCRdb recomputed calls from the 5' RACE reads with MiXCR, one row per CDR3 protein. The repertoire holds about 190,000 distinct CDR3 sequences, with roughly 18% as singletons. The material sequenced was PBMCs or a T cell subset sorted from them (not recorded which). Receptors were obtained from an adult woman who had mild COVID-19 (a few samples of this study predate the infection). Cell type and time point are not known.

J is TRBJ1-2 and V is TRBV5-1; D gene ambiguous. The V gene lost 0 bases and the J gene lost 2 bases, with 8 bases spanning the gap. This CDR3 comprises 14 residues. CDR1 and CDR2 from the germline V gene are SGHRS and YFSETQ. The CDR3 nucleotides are TGCGCCAGCAGCTTGGGAGGAGACAACTATGGCTACACCTTC. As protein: CASSLGGDNYGYTF.

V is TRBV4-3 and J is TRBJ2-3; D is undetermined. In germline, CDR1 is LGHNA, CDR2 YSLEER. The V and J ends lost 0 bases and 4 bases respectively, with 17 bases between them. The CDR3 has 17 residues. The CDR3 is CASSQDDLLRAADTQYF. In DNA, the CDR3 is TGCGCCAGCAGCCAAGATGACCTCCTTCGGGCCGCAGATACGCAGTATTTT.

DNA of the CDR3: TGTGCCAGCAGCCCGAACAGGGGCGCTGAAGCTTTCTTT. It translates to CASSPNRGAEAFF. V usage is TRBV9 and J usage is TRBJ1-1, with TRBD1 matching over 7 bases. This CDR3 comprises 13 residues. The V gene's germline CDR1 is SGDLS and CDR2 YYNGEE. V lost 4 bases to trimming and J lost 6 bases; unmatched junction nucleotides: 6.

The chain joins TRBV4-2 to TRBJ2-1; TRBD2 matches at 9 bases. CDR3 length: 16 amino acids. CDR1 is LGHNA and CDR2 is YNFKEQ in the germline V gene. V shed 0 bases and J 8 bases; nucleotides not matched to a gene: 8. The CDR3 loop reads CASSQERSGREYEQFF. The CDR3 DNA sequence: TGTGCCAGCAGCCAAGAGCGTAGCGGGAGAGAGTATGAGCAGTTCTTC.

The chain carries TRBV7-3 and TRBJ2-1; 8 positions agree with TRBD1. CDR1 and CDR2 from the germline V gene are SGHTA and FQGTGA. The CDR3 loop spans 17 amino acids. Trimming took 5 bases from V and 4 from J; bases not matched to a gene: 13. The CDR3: CASSPRPTGAIYNEQFF. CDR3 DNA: TGTGCCAGCAGCCCCAGACCGACAGGGGCTATTTACAATGAGCAGTTCTTC.

CDR3 loop: CASGLVPGSLTAGNTIYF. In DNA, the CDR3 is TGTGCTAGTGGTTTGGTCCCCGGGTCCTTAACCGCTGGAAACACCATATATTTT. The V and J genes are TRBV12-5 and TRBJ1-3; D gene ambiguous. Trimming removed 0 bases from V and 2 bases from J, with 17 bases in between. The CDR3 extends over 18 amino acids. The germline gives CDR1 LGHNT, CDR2 FRNRAP.

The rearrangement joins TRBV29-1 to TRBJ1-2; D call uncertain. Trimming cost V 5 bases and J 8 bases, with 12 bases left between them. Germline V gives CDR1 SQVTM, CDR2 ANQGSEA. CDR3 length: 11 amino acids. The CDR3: CSVLRAEGYTF. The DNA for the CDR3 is TGCAGCGTTTTGCGGGCCGAGGGCTACACCTTC.

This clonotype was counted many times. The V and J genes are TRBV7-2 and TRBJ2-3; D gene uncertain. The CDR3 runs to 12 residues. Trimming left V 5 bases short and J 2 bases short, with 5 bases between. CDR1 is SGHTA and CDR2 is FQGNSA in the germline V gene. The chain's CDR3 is CASSPATDTQYF. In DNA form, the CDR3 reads TGTGCCAGCAGCCCCGCCACAGATACGCAGTATTTT.

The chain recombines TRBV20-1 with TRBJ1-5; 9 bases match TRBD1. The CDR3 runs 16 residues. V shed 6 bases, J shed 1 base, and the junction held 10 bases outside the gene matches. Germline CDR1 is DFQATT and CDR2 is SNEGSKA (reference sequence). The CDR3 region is CSANLRDRASNQPQHF. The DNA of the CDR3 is TGCAGTGCCAACTTACGGGACAGGGCGAGCAATCAGCCCCAGCATTTT.

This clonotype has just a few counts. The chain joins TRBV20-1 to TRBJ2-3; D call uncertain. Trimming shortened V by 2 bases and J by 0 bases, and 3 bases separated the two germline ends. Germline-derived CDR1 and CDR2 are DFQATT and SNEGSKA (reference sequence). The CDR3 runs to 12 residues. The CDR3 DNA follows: TGCAGTGCTAGACCTAGCACAGATACGCAGTATTTT. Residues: CSARPSTDTQYF.

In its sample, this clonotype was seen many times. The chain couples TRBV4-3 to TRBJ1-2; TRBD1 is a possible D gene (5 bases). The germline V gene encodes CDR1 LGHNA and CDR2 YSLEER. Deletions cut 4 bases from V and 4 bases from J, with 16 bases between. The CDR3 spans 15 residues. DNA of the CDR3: TGCGCCAGCAGCCCCGGCACCAGGGTCAGCTATGGCTACACCTTC. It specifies CASSPGTRVSYGYTF.

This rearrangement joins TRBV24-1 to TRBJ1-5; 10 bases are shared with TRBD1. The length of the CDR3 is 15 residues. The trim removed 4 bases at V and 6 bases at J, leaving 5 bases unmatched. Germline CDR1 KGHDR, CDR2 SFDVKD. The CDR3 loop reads CATSETTGGGQPQHF. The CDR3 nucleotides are TGTGCCACCAGTGAAACGACAGGGGGCGGTCAGCCCCAGCATTTT.

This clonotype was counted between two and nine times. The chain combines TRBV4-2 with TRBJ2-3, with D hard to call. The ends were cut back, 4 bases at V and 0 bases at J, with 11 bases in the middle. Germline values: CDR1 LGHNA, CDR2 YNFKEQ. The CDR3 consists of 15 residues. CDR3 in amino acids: CASSRASVSTDTQYF. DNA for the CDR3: TGTGCCAGCAGCCGGGCGAGCGTTAGCACAGATACGCAGTATTTT.

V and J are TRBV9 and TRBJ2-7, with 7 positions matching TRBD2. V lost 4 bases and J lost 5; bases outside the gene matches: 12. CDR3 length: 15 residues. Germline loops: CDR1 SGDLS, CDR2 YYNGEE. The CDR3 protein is CASSPWGGLGHEQYF. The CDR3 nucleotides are TGTGCCAGCAGCCCCTGGGGGGGGTTGGGGCACGAGCAGTACTTC.

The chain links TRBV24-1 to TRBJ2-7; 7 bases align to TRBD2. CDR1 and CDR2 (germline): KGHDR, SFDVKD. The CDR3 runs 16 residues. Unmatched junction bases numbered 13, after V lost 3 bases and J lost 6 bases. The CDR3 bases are TGTGCCACCAGTGATAAGACGGGGGGATCTTTAGTCGAGCAGTACTTC. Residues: CATSDKTGGSLVEQYF.

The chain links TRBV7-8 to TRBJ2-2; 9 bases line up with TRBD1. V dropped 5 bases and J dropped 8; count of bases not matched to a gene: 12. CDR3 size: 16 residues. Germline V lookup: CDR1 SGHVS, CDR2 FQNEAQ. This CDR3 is CASSRAGQGKWGELFF. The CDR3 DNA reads TGTGCCAGCAGCCGCGCCGGACAGGGGAAATGGGGGGAGCTGTTTTTT.